This TCR beta chain comes out of a study of shared clonotypes between healthy human individuals. The CDR3 is 13 amino acids. Germline-derived CDR1 and CDR2 are MNHEY and SMNVEV (reference sequence). The ends were cut back, 0 bases at V and 4 bases at J, with 7 bases in the middle. For each subset, genomic DNA was distributed in equal portions over several immunoSEQ plates. Only in-frame clones appear in the TCRdb table, and some are missing; sequencing was by immunoSEQ multiplex PCR. Of around 580,000 clones in the sample, roughly 98% were seen once. In regard to this clone: The identical CDR3 is also encoded by other nucleotide sequences in the sample.

Naive CD8 isolation took CD45RO-negative cells positively selected for CCR7 and excluded terminally differentiated effector memory CD45RA+ cells. Adults of Caucasian background living in Nashville, Tennessee made up all donors. This chain links TRBV27 with TRBJ2-7, with D possibly TRBD2 on 5 matching bases. Sequences were obtained from naive CD8+ T cells sorted from blood. This TCR was sampled from a man younger than 40 in good health. The CDR3 DNA follows: TGTGCCAGCAGTTTATCGACGGGGTACGAGCAGTACTTC. Amino acids: CASSLSTGYEQYF.